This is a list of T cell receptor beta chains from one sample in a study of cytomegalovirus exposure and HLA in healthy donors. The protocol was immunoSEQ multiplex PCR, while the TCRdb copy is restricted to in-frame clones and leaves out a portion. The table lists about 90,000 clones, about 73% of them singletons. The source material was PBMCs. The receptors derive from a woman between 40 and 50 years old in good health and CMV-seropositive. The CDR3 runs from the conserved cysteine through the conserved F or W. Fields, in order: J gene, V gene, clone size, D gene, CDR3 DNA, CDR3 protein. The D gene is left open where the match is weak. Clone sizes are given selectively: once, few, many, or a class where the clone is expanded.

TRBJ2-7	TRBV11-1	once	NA	TGTGCCAGCAGCTACACGACGGGTGGACAGACTATCTACGAGCAGTACTTC	CASSYTTGGQTIYEQYF
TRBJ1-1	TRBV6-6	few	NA	TGTGCCAGCAGGGACAGAACGAACACTGAAGCTTTCTTT	CASRDRTNTEAFF
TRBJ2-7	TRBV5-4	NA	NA	TGTGCCAGCAGCTTGGAGTTGGCGGGGCTCCACTACGAGCAGTACTTC	CASSLELAGLHYEQYF
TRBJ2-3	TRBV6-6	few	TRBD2	TGTGCCAGCAGTTACGCGACTAGCGGCACAGATACGCAGTATTTT	CASSYATSGTDTQYF
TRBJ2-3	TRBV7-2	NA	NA	TGTGCCAGCAGCCTCTCGCGGAGGGCGCCGGGAGATACGCAGTATTTT	CASSLSRRAPGDTQYF
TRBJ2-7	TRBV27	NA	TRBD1	TGTGCCAGCAGTTATGGACAGGGTAGCACCTACGAGCAGTACTTC	CASSYGQGSTYEQYF
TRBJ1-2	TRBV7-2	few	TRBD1	TGTGCCAGCAGCTTACAACAGGGGTTGAGCAGCTACACCTTC	CASSLQQGLSSYTF
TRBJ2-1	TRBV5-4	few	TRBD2	TGTGCCAGCAGCGGCCCGGGACTAGCGTACAATGAGCAGTTCTTC	CASSGPGLAYNEQFF
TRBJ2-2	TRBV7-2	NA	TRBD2	TGTGCCAGCAGCTTCTCCGGGACTAGCGGGAGTACCGGGGAGCTGTTTTTT	CASSFSGTSGSTGELFF
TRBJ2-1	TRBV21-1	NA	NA	TGTGCCAGCAGCACCCGGACTAGCCCTACTGAGCAGTTCTTC	CASSTRTSPTEQFF
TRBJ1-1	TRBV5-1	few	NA	TGCGCCAGCAGCTCGAAACAGGGCCCCATGAACACTGAAGCTTTCTTT	CASSSKQGPMNTEAFF
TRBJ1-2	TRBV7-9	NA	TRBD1	TGTGCCAGCAGCTTAGGGGGTCCCGGGACAGAGACCTATGGCTACCCCTTC	CASSLGGPGTETYGYPF
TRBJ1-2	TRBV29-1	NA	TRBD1	TGCAGCGTTCCCCGACAGGGAGGCTACACCTTC	CSVPRQGGYTF
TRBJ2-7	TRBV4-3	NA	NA	TGCGCCAGCAGCCCAGGGGAGGGGAACGAGCAGTACTTC	CASSPGEGNEQYF
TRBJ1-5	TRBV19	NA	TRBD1	TGTGCCAGTAGTGACACAGGGGGAAAGGGTCAGCCCCAGCATTTT	CASSDTGGKGQPQHF
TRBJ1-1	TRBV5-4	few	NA	TGTGCCAGCAGCTTCAGCACTGAAGCTTTCTTT	CASSFSTEAFF
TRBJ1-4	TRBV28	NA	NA	TGTGCCAGCAGTCCTCGAGGTGAAAAACTGTTTTTT	CASSPRGEKLFF
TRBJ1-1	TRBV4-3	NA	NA	TGCGCCAGCAGCCAAGGACCATTCGTCGGGGCTTTCTTT	CASSQGPFVGAFF
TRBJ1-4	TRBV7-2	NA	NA	TGTGCCAGCAGCTTAGCGGATGGGGCGGGAGAAAAACTGTTTTTT	CASSLADGAGEKLFF
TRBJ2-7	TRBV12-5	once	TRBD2	TGTGCTAGTGGCCCAATCCCTCCTAGCGGGAGTTGTGACGAGCAGTACTTC	CASGPIPPSGSCDEQYF
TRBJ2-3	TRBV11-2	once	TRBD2	TGTGCCAGCAGTCTAGGGGCTAGCGGGGCCCCCACAGATACGCAGTATTTT	CASSLGASGAPTDTQYF
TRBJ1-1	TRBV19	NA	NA	TGTGCCAGTAGTAATAGACAGGCGATGAACACTGAAGCTTTCTTT	CASSNRQAMNTEAFF
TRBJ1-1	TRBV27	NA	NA	TGTGCCAGCAGTTGGGATGGGGGGGACACTGAAGCTTTCTTT	CASSWDGGDTEAFF
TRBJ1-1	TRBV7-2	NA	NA	TGTGCCAGCAGCCAACAGGGGAACACTGAAGCTTTCTTT	CASSQQGNTEAFF
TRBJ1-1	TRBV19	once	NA	TGTGCCAGTAGTCCCCCGTGGGGCCTAGGCACTGAAGCTTTCTTT	CASSPPWGLGTEAFF
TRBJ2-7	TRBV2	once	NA	TGTGCCAGCACGGAGACTAGGGCGAGGGAGCAGTACTTC	CASTETRAREQYF
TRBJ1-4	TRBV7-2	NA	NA	TGTGCCAGCAGCTTAGATCGGGGGTCTAGAAAACTGTTTTTT	CASSLDRGSRKLFF
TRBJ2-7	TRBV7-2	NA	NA	TGTGCCAGCAGCTTATCCAGCAGGGGCGCCTACGAGCAGTACTTC	CASSLSSRGAYEQYF
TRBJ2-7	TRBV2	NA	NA	TGTGCCAGCAGCGAACAGGGTTCTCTCTACGAGCAGTACTTC	CASSEQGSLYEQYF
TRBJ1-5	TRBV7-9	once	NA	TGTGCCAGCAGCTTACGGGTACAGGAGAGCAATCAGCCCCAGCATTTT	CASSLRVQESNQPQHF
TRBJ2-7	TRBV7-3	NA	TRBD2	TGTGCCAGCAGCTTCGGCGGGAGCTACGAGCAGTACTTC	CASSFGGSYEQYF
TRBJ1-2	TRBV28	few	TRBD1	TGTGCCAGCAGTATTGGACAGGGCTTTGACTATGGCTACACCTTC	CASSIGQGFDYGYTF
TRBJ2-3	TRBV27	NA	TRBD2	TGTGCCAGCACAAACACGGGAGGGAACACAGATACGCAGTATTTT	CASTNTGGNTDTQYF
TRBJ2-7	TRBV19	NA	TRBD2	TGTGCCAGTAGTCTTAGCGGGGGGTTCTACGAGCAGTACTTC	CASSLSGGFYEQYF
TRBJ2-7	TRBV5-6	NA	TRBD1	TGTGCCAGCAGCTTGGGGGGGACAGCCTACGAGCAGTACTTC	CASSLGGTAYEQYF
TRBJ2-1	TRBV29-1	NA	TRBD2	TGCAGCGTTCCCGGACTAGCGGGATACAATGAGCAGTTCTTC	CSVPGLAGYNEQFF
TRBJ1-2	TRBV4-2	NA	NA	TGTGCCAGCAGCCAGGCCGGACAGAACTATGGCTACACCTTC	CASSQAGQNYGYTF